Below, one T cell receptor beta chain is given with its context. The data were taken from a study of blood T cell repertoires in COVID-19. On the study more broadly: From T cells, B-cell-depleted T cells, or PBMCs came the material, which was cDNA or gDNA.

This CDR3 is built from 13 residues. V shed 1 base and J 5 bases; nucleotides not matched to a gene: 1. The V gene's germline CDR1 is SGHDT and CDR2 YYEEEE. The data were produced by immunoSEQ multiplex PCR, yet TCRdb's version contains in-frame clones alone and is incomplete. The sample consists of approximately 94,000 clones, approximately 81% of them appearing once. The chain uses TRBV5-6 and TRBJ2-3, with 7 positions matching TRBD2. The sequence came from a human donor in a cohort sampled during active COVID-19. Sequenced: peripheral blood. CDR3 in amino acids: CASSLTSVDTQYF. The CDR3 bases are TGTGCCAGCAGCTTGACTAGCGTAGATACGCAGTATTTT.